Only a few counts were recorded for the clone carrying this T cell receptor (beta chain). cDNA serving as the sequencing template came from extracted, reverse transcribed RNA. Some clones are missing from TCRdb's copy, which holds only in-frame ones; the method was immunoSEQ multiplex PCR. The sample shows about 200,000 clones, 64% of them seen only once. Germline V gene data show CDR1 as MGHRA and CDR2 as YSYEKL. The CDR3 loop spans 15 amino acids. V lost 5 bases to trimming and J lost 3 bases; unmatched junction nucleotides: 10. This record comes from a study of CD8+ T cells in alopecia areata. The treatment denotes: oral pan-JAK inhibitor, 5-10 mg twice daily.

This sample comprised CD4+ T cells sorted from blood, obtained at week 4, from a patient treated with tofacitinib. The chain couples TRBV4-1 to TRBJ2-7; the match to TRBD1 covers 7 bases. The TCR comes from a human donor with alopecia areata. In DNA form, the CDR3 reads TGCGCCAGCAGCTGGGGACAGTTCCAAGGCTACGAGCAGTACTTC. This gives the protein CASSWGQFQGYEQYF.